The TCR beta chain described here comes from a study of blood T cell repertoires in COVID-19. Whole-study context: In each case, the material was cDNA or gDNA derived from T cells, B-cell-depleted T cells, or PBMCs.

Germline trimming cut 0 bases from V and 5 bases from J; bases unmatched to any gene: 11. Germline V gene sequence: CDR1 SGHNT, CDR2 YYREEE (reference sequence). The CDR3 consists of 20 residues. The method was immunoSEQ multiplex PCR; TCRdb's version includes in-frame clones alone and lacks a portion of them. The sample records fewer than 150,000 clones, roughly four fifths being singletons. V is TRBV5-4 and J is TRBJ2-6; 13 bases are shared with TRBD2. This TCR derives from a man aged 25-40 years who had recovered from COVID-19. The sequenced material came from PBMCs or T cells enriched from blood (not recorded which). For the CDR3, the DNA is TGTGCCAGCAGCTTGGGGGGATCGTGGACTAGCGGGAGCTGGGCCAACGTCCTGACTTTC. Residues: CASSLGGSWTSGSWANVLTF.